This TCR beta chain was documented in a study of T cell changes during pregnancy in multiple sclerosis. Produced via immunoSEQ multiplex PCR; TCRdb's table is partial and in-frame only. The table has some 41,000 clones, about nine tenths seen once. CDR1 is KGHSH, CDR2 LQKENI, per germline. The CDR3 contains 14 residues. The ends were cut back, 4 bases at V and 2 bases at J, with 11 bases in the middle. The chain carries TRBV18 and TRBJ1-1; possibly TRBD1 for D (6 bases). Sequencing used CD4+ T cells from peripheral blood mononuclear cells, obtained after pregnancy. The source is a female donor with multiple sclerosis, enrolled in a pregnancy study. The CDR3 DNA reads TGTGCCAGCTCACAGTTACAGGGTAACACTGAAGCTTTCTTT. Amino acids: CASSQLQGNTEAFF. Full variable domain (missing parts from reference TRBV18 and TRBJ1-1): NAGVMQNPRHLVRRRGQEARLRCSPMKGHSHVYWYRQLPEEGLKFMVYLQKENIIDESGMPKERFSAEFPKEGPSILRIQQVVRGDSAAYFCASSQLQGNTEAFFGQGTRLTVV.